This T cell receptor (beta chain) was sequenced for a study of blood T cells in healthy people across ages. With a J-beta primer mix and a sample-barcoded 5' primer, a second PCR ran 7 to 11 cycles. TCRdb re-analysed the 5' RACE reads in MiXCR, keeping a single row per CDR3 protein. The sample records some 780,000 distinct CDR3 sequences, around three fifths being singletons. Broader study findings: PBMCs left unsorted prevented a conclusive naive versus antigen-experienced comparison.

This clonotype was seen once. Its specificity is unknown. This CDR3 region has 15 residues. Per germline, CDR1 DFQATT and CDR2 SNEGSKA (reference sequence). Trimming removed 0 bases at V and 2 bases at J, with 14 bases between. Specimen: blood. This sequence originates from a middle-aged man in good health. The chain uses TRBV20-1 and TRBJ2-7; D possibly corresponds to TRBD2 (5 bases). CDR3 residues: CSARDHNGSPYEQYF. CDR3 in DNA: TGCAGTGCTAGAGATCATAATGGGAGCCCCTACGAGCAGTACTTC.